Listed below are T cell receptor beta chains from one sample, sequenced in a study of blood T cell repertoires in COVID-19. This table comes from immunoSEQ multiplex PCR, and its TCRdb copy is limited to in-frame clones, with some not included. The sample includes about 340,000 clones, around nine tenths of them seen just once. Sequencing was performed on peripheral blood. The receptors were gathered from an older woman with COVID-19, enrolled during active disease. Each CDR3 is given with its conserved first and last residue. Size is omitted from some rows. Given values are once, few, many or a class for expanded clones.

clone size: NA; V gene: TRBV9; CDR3 protein: CASSVGLAGETDTQYF
clone size: NA; V gene: TRBV20-1; CDR3 protein: CSAPGITEAFF
clone size: NA; V gene: TRBV10-1; CDR3 protein: CASSESKYRGRENSNQPQHF
clone size: NA; V gene: TRBV5-6; CDR3 protein: CASSRGGQGYGYTF
clone size: NA; V gene: TRBV7-9; CDR3 protein: CASSFRTGTGRKDYGYTF
clone size: NA; V gene: TRBV6-2/TRBV6-3; CDR3 protein: CASSKRGGYNEQFF
clone size: once; V gene: TRBV19; CDR3 protein: CASSIRQGGVVGELFF
clone size: NA; V gene: TRBV27; CDR3 protein: CASTETETNEQFF
clone size: NA; V gene: TRBV7-2; CDR3 protein: CASPLGGDMWDTEAFF
clone size: NA; V gene: TRBV27; CDR3 protein: CASSLGVLGNSPLHF
clone size: NA; V gene: TRBV11-2; CDR3 protein: CASSSLGATDTQYF
clone size: NA; V gene: TRBV19; CDR3 protein: CASSIFSGGITDTQYF
clone size: NA; V gene: TRBV2; CDR3 protein: CASMRGGSSYNEQFF
clone size: NA; V gene: TRBV11-2; CDR3 protein: CASSSTPGQPQHF
clone size: NA; V gene: TRBV18; CDR3 protein: CASSPNSQGNTIYF
clone size: NA; V gene: TRBV6-5; CDR3 protein: CASSYSEGRAFF
clone size: NA; V gene: TRBV9; CDR3 protein: CASSRGGDYTF
clone size: NA; V gene: TRBV11-2; CDR3 protein: CASSLGDWYMNTEAFF
clone size: once; V gene: TRBV19; CDR3 protein: CASSIRQGNNQPQHF
clone size: NA; V gene: TRBV20-1; CDR3 protein: CSASPGTEAFF
clone size: NA; V gene: TRBV6-6; CDR3 protein: CAIRDSDNEQFF
clone size: NA; V gene: TRBV2; CDR3 protein: CATTEDRGQNGYTF
clone size: NA; V gene: TRBV9; CDR3 protein: CASSGTSGGAFYEQYF
clone size: NA; V gene: TRBV6-5; CDR3 protein: CASSSPRSNYGYTF
clone size: NA; V gene: TRBV10-1; CDR3 protein: CASTRGDGNTIYF
clone size: few; V gene: TRBV11-2; CDR3 protein: CASSSSVGNTIYF
clone size: NA; V gene: TRBV5-1; CDR3 protein: CASSDQGARTEAFF
clone size: NA; V gene: TRBV4-3; CDR3 protein: CASSQLGILREKLFF
clone size: NA; V gene: TRBV30; CDR3 protein: CAWSVHGLATDTQYF
clone size: NA; V gene: TRBV4-2; CDR3 protein: CASSPGIRDRGEKLFF
clone size: NA; V gene: TRBV7-8; CDR3 protein: CASSLGTTLFSGANVLTF
clone size: few; V gene: TRBV27; CDR3 protein: CASRSPGTGNNSPLHF
clone size: NA; V gene: TRBV4-1; CDR3 protein: CASSRHRLAGATGSDYNEQFF
clone size: NA; V gene: TRBV9; CDR3 protein: CASSVGGGAVFTEQFF
clone size: NA; V gene: TRBV7-2; CDR3 protein: CASAAGSSYGYTF
clone size: NA; V gene: TRBV2; CDR3 protein: CASSTGYKLFF